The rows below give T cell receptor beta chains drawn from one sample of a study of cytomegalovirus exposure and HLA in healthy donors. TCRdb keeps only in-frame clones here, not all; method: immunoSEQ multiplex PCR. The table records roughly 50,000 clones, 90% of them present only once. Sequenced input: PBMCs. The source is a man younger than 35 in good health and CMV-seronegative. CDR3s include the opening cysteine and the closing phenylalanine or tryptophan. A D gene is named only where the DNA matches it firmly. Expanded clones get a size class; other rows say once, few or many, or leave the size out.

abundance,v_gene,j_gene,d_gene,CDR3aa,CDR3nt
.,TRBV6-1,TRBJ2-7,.,CASSDVPLEQYF,TGTGCCAGCAGTGATGTCCCCCTCGAGCAGTACTTC
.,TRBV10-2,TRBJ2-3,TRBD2,CASSESVAGGADTQYF,TGCGCCAGCAGTGAGTCAGTAGCGGGAGGAGCAGATACGCAGTATTTT
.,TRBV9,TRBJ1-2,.,CASSATGFGYGYTF,TGTGCCAGCAGCGCAACAGGGTTCGGGTATGGCTACACCTTC
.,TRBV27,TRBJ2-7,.,CASSLKSQSYEQYF,TGTGCCAGCAGTTTAAAATCCCAATCCTACGAGCAGTACTTC
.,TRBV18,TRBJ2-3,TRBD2,CASSPGLAADTQYF,TGTGCCAGCTCACCAGGACTAGCGGCAGATACGCAGTATTTT
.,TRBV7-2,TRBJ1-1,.,CASSPEARKKAFF,TGTGCCAGCAGCCCCGAAGCGAGGAAAAAAGCTTTCTTT
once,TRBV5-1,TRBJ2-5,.,CASLSSPGVQETQYF,TGCGCCAGCCTGTCCTCACCGGGGGTGCAAGAGACCCAGTACTTC
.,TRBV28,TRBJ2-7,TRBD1,CASSHDRGYEQYF,TGTGCCAGCAGCCATGACAGGGGCTACGAGCAGTACTTC
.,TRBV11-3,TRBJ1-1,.,CASSLLAGGRTEAFF,TGTGCCAGCAGCCTCTTGGCAGGAGGTCGTACTGAAGCTTTCTTT
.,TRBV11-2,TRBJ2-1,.,CASSFDNGNEQFF,TGTGCCAGCAGCTTCGATAACGGGAATGAGCAGTTCTTC
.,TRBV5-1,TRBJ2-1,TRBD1,CASSFRDRVFDEQFF,TGCGCCAGCAGTTTCCGGGACAGGGTATTTGATGAGCAGTTCTTC
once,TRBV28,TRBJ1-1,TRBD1,CASRSTGAPRAEAFF,TGTGCCAGCAGATCCACAGGGGCCCCAAGAGCTGAAGCTTTCTTT
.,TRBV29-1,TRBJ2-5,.,CSVLVLSGETQYF,TGCAGCGTTCTTGTCTTATCGGGAGAGACCCAGTACTTC
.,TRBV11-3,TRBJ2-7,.,CASSNSGTPTTYEQYF,TGTGCCAGCAGCAACTCGGGGACACCTACGACCTACGAGCAGTACTTC
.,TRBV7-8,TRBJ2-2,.,CASSLNLLGGGELFF,TGTGCCAGCAGCTTAAATCTACTCGGTGGCGGGGAGCTGTTTTTT
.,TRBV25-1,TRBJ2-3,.,CASSNGLTSTDTQYF,TGTGCCAGCAGTAACGGCCTGACTAGCACAGATACGCAGTATTTT
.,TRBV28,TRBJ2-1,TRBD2,CASSRGEGTYNEQFF,TGTGCCAGCAGTCGCGGGGAGGGGACCTACAATGAGCAGTTCTTC
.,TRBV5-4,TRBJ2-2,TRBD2,CASSQDPGEGTGELFF,TGTGCCAGCAGCCAGGATCCGGGGGAGGGTACCGGGGAGCTGTTTTTT
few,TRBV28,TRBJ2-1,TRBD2,CASSLLLGTSGSEFF,TGTGCCAGCAGTTTATTACTCGGGACTAGCGGGAGCGAGTTCTTC
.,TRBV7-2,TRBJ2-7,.,CASSLEGGTYEQYF,TGTGCCAGCAGCTTAGAGGGCGGGACCTACGAGCAGTACTTC
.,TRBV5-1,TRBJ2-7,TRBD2,CASSRYPGLESYEQYF,TGCGCCAGCAGCAGGTACCCGGGACTAGAGTCCTACGAGCAGTACTTC
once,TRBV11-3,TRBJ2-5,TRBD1,CASSSSPRTGVETQYF,TGTGCCAGCAGCTCCTCCCCTCGGACAGGCGTAGAGACCCAGTACTTC
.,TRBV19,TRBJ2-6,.,CASSVLGPGDAGANVLTF,TGTGCCAGTAGTGTACTAGGCCCAGGGGACGCCGGGGCCAACGTCCTGACTTTC
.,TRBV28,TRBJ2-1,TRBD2,CASSLENGLAGGLEQFF,TGTGCCAGCAGTTTAGAGAACGGACTAGCGGGAGGGCTTGAGCAGTTCTTC
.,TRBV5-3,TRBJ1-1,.,CARGWTENTEAFF,TGTGCCAGAGGCTGGACAGAGAACACTGAAGCTTTCTTT
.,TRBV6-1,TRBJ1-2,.,CASSITGEAYTF,TGTGCCAGCAGTATTACCGGAGAAGCCTACACCTTC
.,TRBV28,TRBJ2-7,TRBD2,CASSPPSWRIAGHTYEQYF,TGTGCCAGCAGTCCTCCGTCGTGGCGGATAGCGGGACACACCTACGAGCAGTACTTC
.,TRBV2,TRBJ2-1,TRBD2,CASRPTSGRYEQFF,TGTGCCAGCAGGCCGACTAGCGGGAGGTACGAGCAGTTCTTC
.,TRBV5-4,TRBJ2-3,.,CASSFFGKSTDTQYF,TGTGCCAGCAGCTTCTTCGGGAAAAGCACAGATACGCAGTATTTT
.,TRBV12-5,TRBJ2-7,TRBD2,CASGLISGSSYEQYF,TGTGCTAGTGGTTTGATCAGCGGGAGTTCCTACGAGCAGTACTTC
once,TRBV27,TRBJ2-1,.,CASSVAFLPYNEQFF,TGTGCCAGCAGCGTCGCGTTTTTACCCTACAATGAGCAGTTCTTC
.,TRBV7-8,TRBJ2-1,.,CASSPPDSSYNEQFF,TGTGCCAGCAGCCCCCCAGACAGCTCCTACAATGAGCAGTTCTTC
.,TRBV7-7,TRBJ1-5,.,CASRLSGVRQDNQPQHF,TGTGCTAGCAGATTATCCGGGGTACGACAGGACAATCAGCCCCAGCATTTT
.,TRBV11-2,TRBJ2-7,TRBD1,CASSVNPTGSSYEQYF,TGTGCCAGCAGCGTAAACCCGACAGGGAGCTCCTACGAGCAGTACTTC
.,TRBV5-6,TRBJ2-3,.,CASSTQGTDTQYF,TGTGCCAGCAGCACTCAGGGCACAGATACGCAGTATTTT
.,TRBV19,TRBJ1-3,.,CASTSITGSSGNTIYF,TGTGCCAGTACCTCGATCACAGGGTCCTCTGGAAACACCATATATTTT
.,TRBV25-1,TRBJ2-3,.,CASIQGWAQYF,TGTGCCAGCATCCAGGGGTGGGCGCAGTATTTT
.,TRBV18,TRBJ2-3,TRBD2,CASSPPNSGRAYGDTQYF,TGTGCCAGCTCACCGCCAAACAGCGGGAGGGCCTATGGAGATACGCAGTATTTT
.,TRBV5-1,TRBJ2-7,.,CASSQWRGGSPAYEQYF,TGCGCCAGCAGCCAATGGCGGGGCGGATCCCCAGCCTACGAGCAGTACTTC
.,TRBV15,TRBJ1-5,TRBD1,CATSETTGGFEPQHF,TGTGCCACCAGTGAAACGACAGGGGGTTTTGAGCCCCAGCATTTT
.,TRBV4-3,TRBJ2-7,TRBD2,CASSQASGYYEQYF,TGCGCCAGCAGCCAAGCTAGCGGATACTACGAGCAGTACTTC
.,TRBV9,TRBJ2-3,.,CASSPVPHSVTDTQYF,TGTGCCAGCAGCCCTGTCCCCCATAGCGTTACAGATACGCAGTATTTT
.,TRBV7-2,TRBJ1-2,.,CASSPGLAYGYTF,TGTGCCAGCAGCCCAGGGCTAGCGTATGGCTACACCTTC
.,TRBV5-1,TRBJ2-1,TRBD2,CASSLYGTTYDEQFF,TGCGCCAGCAGCTTGTACGGGACTACGTACGATGAGCAGTTCTTC